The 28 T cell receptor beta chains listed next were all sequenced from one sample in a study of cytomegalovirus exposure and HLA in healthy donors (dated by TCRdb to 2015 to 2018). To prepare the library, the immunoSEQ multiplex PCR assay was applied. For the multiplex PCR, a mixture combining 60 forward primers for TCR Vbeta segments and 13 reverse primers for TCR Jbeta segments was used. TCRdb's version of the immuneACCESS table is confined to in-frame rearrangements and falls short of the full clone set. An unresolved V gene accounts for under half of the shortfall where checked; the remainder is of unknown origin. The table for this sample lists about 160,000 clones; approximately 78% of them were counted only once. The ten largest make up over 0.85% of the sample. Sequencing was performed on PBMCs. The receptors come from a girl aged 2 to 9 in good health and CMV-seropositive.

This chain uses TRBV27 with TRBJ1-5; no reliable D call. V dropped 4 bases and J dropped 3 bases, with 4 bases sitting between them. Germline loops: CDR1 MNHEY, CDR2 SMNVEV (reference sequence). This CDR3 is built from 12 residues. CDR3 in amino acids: CASSYTNQPQHF. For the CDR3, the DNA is TGTGCCAGCAGTTACACCAATCAGCCCCAGCATTTT.

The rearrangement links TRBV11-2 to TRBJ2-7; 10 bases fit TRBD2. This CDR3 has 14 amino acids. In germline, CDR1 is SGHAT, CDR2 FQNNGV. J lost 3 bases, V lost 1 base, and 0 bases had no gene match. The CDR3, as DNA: TGTGCCAGCAGCTTAGCTAGCGGGGGCTACGAGCAGTACTTC. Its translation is CASSLASGGYEQYF.

The DNA for the CDR3 is TGTGCCTGGAGTGTATCCCTTTTTTTTGGCAGGGGTGATTCACCCCTCCACTTT. Its protein is CAWSVSLFFGRGDSPLHF. The chain couples TRBV30 to TRBJ1-6, with D possibly TRBD1 on 6 matching bases. Germline lookup yields CDR1 GTSNPN and CDR2 SVGIG (reference sequence). The V and J ends lost 0 bases and 8 bases respectively, with 23 bases between them. CDR3 size: 18 residues. Full variable domain (remainder filled in from reference TRBV30 and TRBJ1-6): SQTIHQWPATLVQPVGSPLSLECTVEGTSNPNLYWYRQAAGRGLQLLFYSVGIGQISSEVPQNLSASRPQDRQFILSSKKLLLSDSGFYLCAWSVSLFFGRGDSPLHFGNGTRLTVT.

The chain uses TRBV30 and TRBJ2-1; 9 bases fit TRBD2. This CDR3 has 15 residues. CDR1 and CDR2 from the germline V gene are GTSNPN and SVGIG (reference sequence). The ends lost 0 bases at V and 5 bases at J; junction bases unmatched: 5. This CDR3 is CAWSVAGGLHNEQFF. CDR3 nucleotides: TGTGCCTGGAGTGTAGCGGGAGGCTTACACAATGAGCAGTTCTTC.

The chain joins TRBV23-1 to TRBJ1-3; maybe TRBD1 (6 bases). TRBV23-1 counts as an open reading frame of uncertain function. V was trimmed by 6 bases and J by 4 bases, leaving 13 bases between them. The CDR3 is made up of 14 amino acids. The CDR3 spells CASRKQGRGNTIYF. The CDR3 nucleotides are TGCGCCAGCAGGAAACAGGGTCGAGGAAACACCATATATTTT.

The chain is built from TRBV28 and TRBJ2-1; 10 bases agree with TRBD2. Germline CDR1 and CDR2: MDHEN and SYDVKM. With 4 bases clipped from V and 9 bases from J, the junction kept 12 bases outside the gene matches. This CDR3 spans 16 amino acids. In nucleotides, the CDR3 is TGTGCCAGCAGTTACCCCCAAATAGCGGGAGGACCTGAGCAGTTCTTC. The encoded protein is CASSYPQIAGGPEQFF. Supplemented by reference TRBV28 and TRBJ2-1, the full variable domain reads DVKVTQSSRYLVKRTGEKVFLECVQDMDHENMFWYRQDPGLGLRLIYFSYDVKMKEKGDIPEGYSVSREKKERFSLILESASTNQTSMYLCASSYPQIAGGPEQFFGPGTRLTVL.

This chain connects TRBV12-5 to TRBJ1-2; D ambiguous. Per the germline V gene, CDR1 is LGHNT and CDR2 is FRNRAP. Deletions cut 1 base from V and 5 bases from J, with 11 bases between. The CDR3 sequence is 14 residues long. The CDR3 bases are TGTGCTAGTGGTTTGGGTACTAGCTGGTATGGCTACACCTTC. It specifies CASGLGTSWYGYTF.

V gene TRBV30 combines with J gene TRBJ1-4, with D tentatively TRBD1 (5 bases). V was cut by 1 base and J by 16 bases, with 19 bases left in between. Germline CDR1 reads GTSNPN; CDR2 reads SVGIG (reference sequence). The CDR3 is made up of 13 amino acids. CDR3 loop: CAWSGGPRGGSFF. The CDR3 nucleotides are TGTGCCTGGAGTGGGGGACCGCGGGGTGGATCGTTTTTT.

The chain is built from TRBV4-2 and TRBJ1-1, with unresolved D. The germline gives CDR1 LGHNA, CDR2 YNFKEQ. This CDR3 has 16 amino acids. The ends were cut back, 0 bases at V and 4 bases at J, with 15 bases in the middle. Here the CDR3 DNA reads TGTGCCAGCAGCCAAGACTCTTCCGGTGGGAGCACTGAAGCTTTCTTT. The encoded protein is CASSQDSSGGSTEAFF.

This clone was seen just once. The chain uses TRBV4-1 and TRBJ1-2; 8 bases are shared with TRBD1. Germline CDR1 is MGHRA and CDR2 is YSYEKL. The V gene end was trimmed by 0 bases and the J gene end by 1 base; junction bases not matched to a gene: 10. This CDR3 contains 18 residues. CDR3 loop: CASSQDEAGTGLNYGYTF. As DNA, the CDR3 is TGCGCCAGCAGCCAAGATGAGGCGGGGACAGGACTTAACTATGGCTACACCTTC.

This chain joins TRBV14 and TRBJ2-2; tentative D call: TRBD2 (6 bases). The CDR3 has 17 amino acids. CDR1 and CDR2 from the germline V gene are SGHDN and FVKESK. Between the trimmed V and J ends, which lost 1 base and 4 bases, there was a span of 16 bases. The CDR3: CASSQVIGSGFTGELFF. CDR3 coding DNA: TGTGCCAGCAGCCAAGTGATCGGTAGCGGCTTCACCGGGGAGCTGTTTTTT.

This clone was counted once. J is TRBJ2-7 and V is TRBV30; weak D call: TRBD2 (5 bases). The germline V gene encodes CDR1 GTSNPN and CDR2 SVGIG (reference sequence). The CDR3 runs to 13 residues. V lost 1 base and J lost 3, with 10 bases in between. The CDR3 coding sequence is TGTGCCTGGAGTGGAGCGGTAAACTACGAGCAGTACTTC. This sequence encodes CAWSGAVNYEQYF.

The CDR3 DNA reads TGTGCCTGGTCCCCCAGACGGGGGGGGAATCAGCCCCAGCATTTT. Its protein is CAWSPRRGGNQPQHF. The rearrangement links TRBV30 to TRBJ1-5; tentatively, D is TRBD1 (5 bases). CDR1 is GTSNPN and CDR2 is SVGIG in the germline V gene (reference sequence). Trimming took off 5 bases at V and 4 bases at J, with 18 bases between the two ends. This CDR3 comprises 15 residues.

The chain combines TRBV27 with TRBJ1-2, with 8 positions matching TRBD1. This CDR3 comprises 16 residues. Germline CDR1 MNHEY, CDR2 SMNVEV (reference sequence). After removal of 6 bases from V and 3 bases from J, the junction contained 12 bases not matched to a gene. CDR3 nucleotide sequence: TGTGCCAGCAGCTCTCCTAGGACAGGGCTACACTATGGCTACACCTTC. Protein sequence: CASSSPRTGLHYGYTF.

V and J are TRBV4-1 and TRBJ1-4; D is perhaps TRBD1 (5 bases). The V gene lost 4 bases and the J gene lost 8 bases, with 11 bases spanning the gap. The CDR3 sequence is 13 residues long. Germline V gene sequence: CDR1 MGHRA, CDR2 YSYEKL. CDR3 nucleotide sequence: TGCGCCAGCAGCCTAGTCCCAGGGGAAAAACTGTTTTTT. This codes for CASSLVPGEKLFF.

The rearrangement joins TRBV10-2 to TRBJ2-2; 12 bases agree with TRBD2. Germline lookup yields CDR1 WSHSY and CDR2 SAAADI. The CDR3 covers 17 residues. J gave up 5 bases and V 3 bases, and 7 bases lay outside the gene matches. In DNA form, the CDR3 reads TGCGCCAGCAGTGATAGGACTAGCGGGGTTGCGACCGGGGAGCTGTTTTTT. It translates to CASSDRTSGVATGELFF.

The CDR3 loop reads CAGGTSGNTGELFF. The CDR3 DNA reads as TGTGCCGGCGGGACTAGCGGTAACACCGGGGAGCTGTTTTTT. V is TRBV28 and J is TRBJ2-2; 11 bases map to TRBD2. The CDR3 is 14 amino acids. Losses at the gene ends were 11 bases for V and 2 bases for J; bases not matched to a gene: 4. CDR1 and CDR2 (germline): MDHEN, SYDVKM.

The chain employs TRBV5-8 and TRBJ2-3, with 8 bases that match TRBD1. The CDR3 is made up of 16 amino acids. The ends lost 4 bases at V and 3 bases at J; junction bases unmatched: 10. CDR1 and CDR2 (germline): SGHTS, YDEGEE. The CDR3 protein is CASSQAARGRTDTQYF. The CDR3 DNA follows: TGTGCCAGCAGCCAGGCCGCCAGGGGGCGGACAGATACGCAGTATTTT.

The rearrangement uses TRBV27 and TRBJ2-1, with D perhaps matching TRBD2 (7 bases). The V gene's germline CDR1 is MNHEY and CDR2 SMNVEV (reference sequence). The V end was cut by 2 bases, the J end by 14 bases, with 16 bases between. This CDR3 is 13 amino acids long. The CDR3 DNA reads TGTGCCAGCAGTTTAGGCCGGAGGGGGGGGGAGTTCTTC. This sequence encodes CASSLGRRGGEFF.

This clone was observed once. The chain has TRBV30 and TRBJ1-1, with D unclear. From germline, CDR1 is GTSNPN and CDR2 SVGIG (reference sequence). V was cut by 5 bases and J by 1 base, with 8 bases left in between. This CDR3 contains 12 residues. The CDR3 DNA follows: TGTGCCTGGGGGGAGCAGAACACTGAAGCTTTCTTT. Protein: CAWGEQNTEAFF.

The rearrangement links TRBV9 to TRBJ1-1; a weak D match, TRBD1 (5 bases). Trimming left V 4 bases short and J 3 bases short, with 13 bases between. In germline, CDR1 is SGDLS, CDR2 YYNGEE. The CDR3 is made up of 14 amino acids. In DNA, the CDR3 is TGTGCCAGCAGCCCCCAGGGTAGACACACTGAAGCTTTCTTT. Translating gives CASSPQGRHTEAFF.

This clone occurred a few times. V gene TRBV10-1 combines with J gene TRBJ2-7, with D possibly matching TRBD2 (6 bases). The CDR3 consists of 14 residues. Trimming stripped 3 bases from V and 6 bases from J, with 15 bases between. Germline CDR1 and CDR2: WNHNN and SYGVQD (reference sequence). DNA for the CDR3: TGCGCCAGCAGTGACGGGAGTGATAGTGCCGAGCAGTACTTC. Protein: CASSDGSDSAEQYF.

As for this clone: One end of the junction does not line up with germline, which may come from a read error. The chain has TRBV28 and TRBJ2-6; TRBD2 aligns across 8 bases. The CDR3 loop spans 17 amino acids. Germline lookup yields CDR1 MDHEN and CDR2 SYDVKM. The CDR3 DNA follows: TGTGCCACCAGTCGGGGGGGACTATTCTCTGGGGCCAACGTCCTGACTTTC. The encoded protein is CATSRGGLFSGANVLTF.

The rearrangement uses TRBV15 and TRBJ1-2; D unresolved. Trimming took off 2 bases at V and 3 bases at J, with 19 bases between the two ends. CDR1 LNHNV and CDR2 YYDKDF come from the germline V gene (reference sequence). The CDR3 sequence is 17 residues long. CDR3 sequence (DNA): TGTGCCACCAGCAGACCGGGGAAGAAGGCAGGAGACTATGGCTACACCTTC. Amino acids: CATSRPGKKAGDYGYTF.

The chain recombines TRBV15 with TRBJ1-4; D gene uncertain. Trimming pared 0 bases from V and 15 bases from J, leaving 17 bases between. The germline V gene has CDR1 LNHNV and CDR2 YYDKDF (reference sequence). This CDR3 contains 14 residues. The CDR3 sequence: CATSRDFAGRTVFF. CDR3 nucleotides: TGTGCCACCAGCAGAGATTTCGCCGGGAGGACGGTGTTTTTT. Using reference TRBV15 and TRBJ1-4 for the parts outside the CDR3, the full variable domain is DAMVIQNPRYQVTQFGKPVTLSCSQTLNHNVMYWYQQKSSQAPKLLFHYYDKDFNNEADTPDNFQSRRPNTSFCFLDIRSPGLGDTAMYLCATSRDFAGRTVFFGSGTQLSVL.

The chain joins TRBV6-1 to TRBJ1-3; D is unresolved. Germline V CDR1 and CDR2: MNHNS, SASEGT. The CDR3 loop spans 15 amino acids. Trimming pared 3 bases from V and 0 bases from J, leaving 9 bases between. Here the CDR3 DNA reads TGTGCCAGCAGTGACGGGGTGAGCTCTGGAAACACCATATATTTT. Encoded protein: CASSDGVSSGNTIYF.

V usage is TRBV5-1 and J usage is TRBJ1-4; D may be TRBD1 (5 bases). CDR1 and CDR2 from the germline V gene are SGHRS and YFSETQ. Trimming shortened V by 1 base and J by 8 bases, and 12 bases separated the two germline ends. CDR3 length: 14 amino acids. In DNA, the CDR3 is TGCGCCAGCAGCTTGAGGGGCGTGGGCGAAAAACTGTTTTTT. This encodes CASSLRGVGEKLFF.

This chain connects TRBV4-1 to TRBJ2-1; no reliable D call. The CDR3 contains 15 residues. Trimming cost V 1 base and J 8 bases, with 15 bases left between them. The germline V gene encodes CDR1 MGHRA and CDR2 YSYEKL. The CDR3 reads CASSQVVGSSHEQFF. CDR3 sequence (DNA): TGCGCCAGCAGCCAAGTGGTTGGTAGCTCCCATGAGCAGTTCTTC.